This T cell receptor (beta chain) was profiled in a study of T cell responses to AZD1222 COVID-19 vaccine. General study results and limits: The study found Spike-specific TCR breadth and depth rose after two AZD1222 doses. Repertoire samples came only from after the peak T cell response. Clonal diversity was possibly underestimated; the donors were predominantly white British and more often female.

Points on this clone: What it binds is not known.

Profiled with immunoSEQ multiplex PCR; TCRdb holds only in-frame clones, not every one. The repertoire holds 160,000 or so clones, with approximately 90% as singletons. Germline V gene sequence: CDR1 SGHTS, CDR2 YDEGEE. The V and J ends lost 1 base and 0 bases respectively, with 8 bases between them. The CDR3 contains 15 residues. This chain uses TRBV5-8 with TRBJ1-5; D not resolved. The clonotype was recovered from an adult in good health. Sample: peripheral blood, taken on day 0 of AZD1222 vaccination. CDR3 DNA: TGTGCCAGCAGCTTGTTGGTCAGTAGCAATCAGCCCCAGCATTTT. It codes for CASSLLVSSNQPQHF.